This TCR beta chain came from a study of T cell changes during pregnancy in multiple sclerosis. TCRdb's table, derived via immunoSEQ multiplex PCR, lists solely in-frame clones and lacks some. The profile shows approximately 26,000 clones, about 88% of them singletons. Germline V lookup: CDR1 MNHNY, CDR2 SVGAGI (reference sequence). Trimming took 6 bases from V and 4 from J; bases not matched to a gene: 8. The length of the CDR3 is 15 residues. The receptor was isolated from a female donor with multiple sclerosis, enrolled in a pregnancy study. The chain recombines TRBV6-6 with TRBJ2-1; 8 bases agree with TRBD2. This sample comprised CD4+ T cells from peripheral blood mononuclear cells, obtained in the second trimester of pregnancy. CDR3 in DNA: TGTGCCAGCAGGTGGGGCGGGGGGCCATACAATGAGCAGTTCTTC. This gives the protein CASRWGGGPYNEQFF.